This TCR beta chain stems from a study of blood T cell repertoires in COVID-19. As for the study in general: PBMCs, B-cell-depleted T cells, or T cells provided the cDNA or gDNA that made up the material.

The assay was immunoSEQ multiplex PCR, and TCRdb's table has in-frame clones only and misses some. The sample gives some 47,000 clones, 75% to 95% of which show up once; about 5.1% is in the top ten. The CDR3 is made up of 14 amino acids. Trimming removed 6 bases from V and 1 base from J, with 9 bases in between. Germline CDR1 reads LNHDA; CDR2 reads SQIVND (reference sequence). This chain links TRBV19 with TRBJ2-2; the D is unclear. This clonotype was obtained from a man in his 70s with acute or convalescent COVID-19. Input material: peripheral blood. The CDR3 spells CASRAAENTGELFF. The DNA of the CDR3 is TGTGCCAGTAGGGCGGCAGAGAACACCGGGGAGCTGTTTTTT.